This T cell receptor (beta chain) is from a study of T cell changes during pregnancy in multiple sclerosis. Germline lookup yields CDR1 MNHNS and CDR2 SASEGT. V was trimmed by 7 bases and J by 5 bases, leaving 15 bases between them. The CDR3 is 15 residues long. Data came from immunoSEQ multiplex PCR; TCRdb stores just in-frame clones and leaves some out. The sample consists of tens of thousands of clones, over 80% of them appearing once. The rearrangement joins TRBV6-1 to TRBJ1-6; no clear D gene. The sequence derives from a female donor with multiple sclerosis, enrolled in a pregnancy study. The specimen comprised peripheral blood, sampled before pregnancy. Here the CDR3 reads CASTREGADNSPLHF. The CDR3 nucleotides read TGTGCCAGCACCCGGGAGGGCGCAGATAATTCACCCCTCCACTTT.